This T cell receptor (beta chain) was found in a study of cytomegalovirus exposure and HLA in healthy donors. As for the study in general: The Caucasian-associated ancestry cluster contained 81% of the approximately 400 genotyped donors. Study-level points and caveats: Further analysis, carried out later, found HLA-associated TCR beta chains more clonally expanded than equally common other chains. The study carried out a later analysis of TCR beta sequences. It associated 15,000 to 20,000 of them with specific HLA alleles at a false discovery rate of 0.05. Previous analysis showed most TCR beta V segments were productive about 90% or about 30% of the time.

Both 60 Vbeta primers and 13 Jbeta primers went into the PCR. Here immunoSEQ multiplex PCR was the method, and the copy in TCRdb shows in-frame clones only, minus some. This table holds approximately 100,000 clones, approximately 9% found once. In regard to this clone: Its antigen is unidentified.

Germline V gene sequence: CDR1 SGHTA, CDR2 FQGNSA. The CDR3 consists of 12 residues. The germline V and J ends were trimmed by 3 bases and 10 bases, with 10 bases remaining between them. The source of this sequence is a man between 45 and 60 years old in good health and CMV-seropositive. V usage is TRBV7-2 and J usage is TRBJ2-1, with D tentatively TRBD1 (6 bases). The sequenced sample was PBMCs. The DNA of the CDR3 is TGTGCCAGCAGCTTCAATGGACAGGAGCAGTTCTTC. Residues: CASSFNGQEQFF.